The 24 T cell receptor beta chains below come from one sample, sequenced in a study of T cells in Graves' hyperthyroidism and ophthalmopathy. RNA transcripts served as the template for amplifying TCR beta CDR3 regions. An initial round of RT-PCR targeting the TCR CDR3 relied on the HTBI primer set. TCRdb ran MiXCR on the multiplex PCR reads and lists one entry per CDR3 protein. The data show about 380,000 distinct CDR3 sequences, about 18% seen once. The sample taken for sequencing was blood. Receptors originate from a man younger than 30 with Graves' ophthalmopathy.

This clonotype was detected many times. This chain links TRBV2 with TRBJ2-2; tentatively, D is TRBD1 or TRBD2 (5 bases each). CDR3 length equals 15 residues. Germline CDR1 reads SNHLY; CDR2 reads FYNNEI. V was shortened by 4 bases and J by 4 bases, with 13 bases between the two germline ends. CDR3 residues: CASSGIRDATGELFF. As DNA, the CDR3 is TGTGCCAGCAGTGGAATCCGGGACGCCACCGGGGAGCTGTTTTTT.

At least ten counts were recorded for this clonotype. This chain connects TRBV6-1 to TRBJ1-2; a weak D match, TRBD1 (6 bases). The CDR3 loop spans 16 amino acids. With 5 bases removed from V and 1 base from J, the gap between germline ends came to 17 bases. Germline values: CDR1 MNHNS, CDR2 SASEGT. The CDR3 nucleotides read TGTGCCAGCAGTCATCGGACGGCAGGGGTTAACTATGGCTACACCTTC. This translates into CASSHRTAGVNYGYTF.

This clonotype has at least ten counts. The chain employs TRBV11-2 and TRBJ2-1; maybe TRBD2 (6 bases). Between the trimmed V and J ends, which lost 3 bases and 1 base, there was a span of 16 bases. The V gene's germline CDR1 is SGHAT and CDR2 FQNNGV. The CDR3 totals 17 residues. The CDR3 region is CASSFPVRGASYNEQFF. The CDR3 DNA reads TGTGCCAGCAGCTTCCCTGTACGCGGGGCATCCTACAATGAGCAGTTCTTC.

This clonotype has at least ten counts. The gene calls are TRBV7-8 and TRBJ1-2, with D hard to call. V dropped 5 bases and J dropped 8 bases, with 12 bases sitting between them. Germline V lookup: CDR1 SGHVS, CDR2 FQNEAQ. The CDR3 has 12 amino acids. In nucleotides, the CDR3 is TGTGCCAGCAGCAGCTCGTCGAGGGGCTACACCTTC. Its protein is CASSSSSRGYTF.

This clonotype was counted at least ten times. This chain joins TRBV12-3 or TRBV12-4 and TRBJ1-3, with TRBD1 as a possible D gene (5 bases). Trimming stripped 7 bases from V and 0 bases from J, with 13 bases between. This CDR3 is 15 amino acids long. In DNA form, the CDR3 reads TGTGCCAGCACCTCTACTACAGGCTCTGGAAACACCATATATTTT. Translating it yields CASTSTTGSGNTIYF.

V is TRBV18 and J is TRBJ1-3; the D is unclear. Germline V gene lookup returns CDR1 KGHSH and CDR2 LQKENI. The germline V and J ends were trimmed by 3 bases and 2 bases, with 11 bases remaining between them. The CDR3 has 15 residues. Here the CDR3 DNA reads TGTGCCAGCTCACCTGTGGTGGTTACTGGAAACACCATATATTTT. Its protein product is CASSPVVVTGNTIYF.

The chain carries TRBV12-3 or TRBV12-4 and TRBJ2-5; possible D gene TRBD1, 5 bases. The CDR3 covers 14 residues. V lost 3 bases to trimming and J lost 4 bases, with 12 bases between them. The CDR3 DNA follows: TGTGCCAGCAGTTTTGGCAGGGTAGGAGAGACCCAGTACTTC. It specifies CASSFGRVGETQYF.

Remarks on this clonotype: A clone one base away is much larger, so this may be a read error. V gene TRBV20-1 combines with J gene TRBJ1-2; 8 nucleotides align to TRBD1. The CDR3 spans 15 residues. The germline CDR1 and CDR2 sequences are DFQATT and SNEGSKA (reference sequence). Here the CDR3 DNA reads TGCAATGCCCCCACCTATATCGACAGGGGAAATGGCTACACCTTC. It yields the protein CNAPTYIDRGNGYTF.

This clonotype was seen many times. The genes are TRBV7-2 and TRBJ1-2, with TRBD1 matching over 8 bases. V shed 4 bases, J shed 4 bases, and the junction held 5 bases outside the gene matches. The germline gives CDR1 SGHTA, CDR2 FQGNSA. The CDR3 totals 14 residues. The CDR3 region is CASSSPGTGYGYTF. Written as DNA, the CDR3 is TGTGCCAGCAGCTCGCCTGGGACAGGCTATGGCTACACCTTC.

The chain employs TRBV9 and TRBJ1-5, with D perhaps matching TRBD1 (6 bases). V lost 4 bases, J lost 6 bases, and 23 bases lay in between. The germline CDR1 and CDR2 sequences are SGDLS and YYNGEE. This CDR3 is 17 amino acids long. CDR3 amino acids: CASSKGGGGSDGQPQHF. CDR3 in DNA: TGTGCCAGCAGCAAAGGGGGGGGGGGGTCGGACGGTCAGCCCCAGCATTTT.

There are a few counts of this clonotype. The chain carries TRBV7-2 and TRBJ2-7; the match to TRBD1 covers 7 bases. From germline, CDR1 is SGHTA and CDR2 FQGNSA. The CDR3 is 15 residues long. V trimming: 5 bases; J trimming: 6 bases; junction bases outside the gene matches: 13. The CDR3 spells CASSLQGPLVSEQYF. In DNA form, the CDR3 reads TGTGCCAGCAGCCTACAGGGGCCCCTCGTCTCCGAGCAGTACTTC.

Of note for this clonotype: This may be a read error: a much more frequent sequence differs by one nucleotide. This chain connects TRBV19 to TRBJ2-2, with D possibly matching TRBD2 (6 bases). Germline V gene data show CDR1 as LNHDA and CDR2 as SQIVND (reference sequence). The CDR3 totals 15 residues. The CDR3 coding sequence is TGTGCCAGTAGTCCCCGGCGGGGAAACACCGGGGAGCTGTCTTTT. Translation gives CASSPRRGNTGELSF.

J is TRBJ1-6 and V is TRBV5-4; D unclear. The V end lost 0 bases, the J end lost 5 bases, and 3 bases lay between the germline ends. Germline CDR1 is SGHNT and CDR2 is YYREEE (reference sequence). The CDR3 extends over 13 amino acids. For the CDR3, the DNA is TGTGCCAGCAGCTTGGAAAATAATTCACCCCTCCACTTT. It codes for CASSLENNSPLHF.

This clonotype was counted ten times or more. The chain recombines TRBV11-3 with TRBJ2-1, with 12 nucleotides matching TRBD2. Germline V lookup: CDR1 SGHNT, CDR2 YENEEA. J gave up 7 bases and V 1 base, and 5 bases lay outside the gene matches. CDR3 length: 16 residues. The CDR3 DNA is TGTGCCAGCAGCTTAGGGACTAGCGGGGCGCCGAATGAGCAGTTCTTC. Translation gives CASSLGTSGAPNEQFF.

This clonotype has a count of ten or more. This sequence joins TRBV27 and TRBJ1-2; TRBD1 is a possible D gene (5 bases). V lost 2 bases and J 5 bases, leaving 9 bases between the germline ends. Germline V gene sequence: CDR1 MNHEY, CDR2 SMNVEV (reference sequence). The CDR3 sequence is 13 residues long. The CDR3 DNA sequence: TGTGCCAGCAGTTTAGTGGGGCCTTATGGCTACACCTTC. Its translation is CASSLVGPYGYTF.

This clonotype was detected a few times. As DNA, the CDR3 is TGTGCCAGCAGTGAAATGGGGGGCGAGGAAGCTTTCTTT. This gives the protein CASSEMGGEEAFF. The chain uses TRBV4-2 and TRBJ1-1; tentative D call: TRBD1 (6 bases). Trimming left V 6 bases short and J 8 bases short, with 16 bases between. This CDR3 has 13 amino acids. Germline V gives CDR1 LGHNA, CDR2 YNFKEQ.

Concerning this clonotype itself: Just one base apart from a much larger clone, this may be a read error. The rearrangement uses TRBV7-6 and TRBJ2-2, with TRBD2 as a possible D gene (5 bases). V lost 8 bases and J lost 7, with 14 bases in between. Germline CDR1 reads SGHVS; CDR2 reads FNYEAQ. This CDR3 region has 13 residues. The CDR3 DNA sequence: TGTGCCAGCGTGACGAGCCGGGACGGGGAGCTGTTTTTT. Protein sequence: CASVTSRDGELFF. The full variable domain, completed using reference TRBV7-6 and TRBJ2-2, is GAGVSQSPRYKVTKRGQDVALRCDPISGHVSLYWYRQALGQGPEFLTYFNYEAQQDKSGLPNDRFSAERPEGSISTLTIQRTEQRDSAMYRCASVTSRDGELFFGEGSRLTVL.

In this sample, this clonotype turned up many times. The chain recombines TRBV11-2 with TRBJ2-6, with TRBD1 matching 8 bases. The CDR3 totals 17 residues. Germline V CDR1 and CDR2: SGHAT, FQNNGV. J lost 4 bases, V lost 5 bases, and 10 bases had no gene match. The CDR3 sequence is CASSVQGEVAGANVLTF. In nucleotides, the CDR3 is TGTGCCAGCAGCGTACAGGGGGAAGTGGCCGGGGCCAACGTCCTGACTTTC.

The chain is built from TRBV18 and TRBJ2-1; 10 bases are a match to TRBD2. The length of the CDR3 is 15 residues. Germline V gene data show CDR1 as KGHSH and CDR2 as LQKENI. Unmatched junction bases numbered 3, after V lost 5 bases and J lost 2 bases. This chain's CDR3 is CASSTAGGTYNEQFF. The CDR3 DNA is TGTGCCAGCTCAACAGCGGGGGGGACCTACAATGAGCAGTTCTTC. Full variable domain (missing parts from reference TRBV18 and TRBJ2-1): NAGVMQNPRHLVRRRGQEARLRCSPMKGHSHVYWYRQLPEEGLKFMVYLQKENIIDESGMPKERFSAEFPKEGPSILRIQQVVRGDSAAYFCASSTAGGTYNEQFFGPGTRLTVL.

Here the CDR3 DNA reads TGTGCCAGCAGCCCAATTAGCGGGAGCACAGATACGCAGTATTTT. Protein sequence: CASSPISGSTDTQYF. This sequence joins TRBV28 and TRBJ2-3, with TRBD2 matching over 7 bases. The CDR3 runs to 15 residues. Germline V gene data show CDR1 as MDHEN and CDR2 as SYDVKM. V gave up 6 bases and J gave up 0 bases; unmatched junction bases: 6.

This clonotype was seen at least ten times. CDR3 loop: CASSLSQGREQYF. The CDR3 nucleotides read TGTGCCAGCAGTTTATCACAGGGGAGAGAGCAGTACTTC. The rearrangement joins TRBV12-3 or TRBV12-4 to TRBJ2-7; 7 positions match TRBD1. The CDR3 is 13 amino acids. J was trimmed by 7 bases and V by 2 bases; bases with no gene match: 5.

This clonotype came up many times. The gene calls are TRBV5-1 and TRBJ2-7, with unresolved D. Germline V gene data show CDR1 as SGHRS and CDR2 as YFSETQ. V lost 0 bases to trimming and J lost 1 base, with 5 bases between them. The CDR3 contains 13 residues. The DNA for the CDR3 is TGCGCCAGCAGCTTGGTAGAGTCCTACGAGCAGTACTTC. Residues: CASSLVESYEQYF.

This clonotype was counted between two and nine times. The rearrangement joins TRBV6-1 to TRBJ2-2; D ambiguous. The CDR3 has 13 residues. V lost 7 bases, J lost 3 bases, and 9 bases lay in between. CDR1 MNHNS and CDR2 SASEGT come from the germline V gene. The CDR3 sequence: CASMRAYTGELFF. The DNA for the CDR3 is TGTGCCAGCATGAGAGCGTACACCGGGGAGCTGTTTTTT.

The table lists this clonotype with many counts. The chain's CDR3 is CASSVHPDGSQPQHF. CDR3 coding DNA: TGTGCCAGCAGCGTACATCCGGACGGGAGTCAGCCCCAGCATTTT. The chain recombines TRBV6-1 with TRBJ1-5; the D is unclear. The length of the CDR3 is 15 residues. The V end was cut by 6 bases, the J end by 6 bases, with 18 bases between. Germline lookup yields CDR1 MNHNS and CDR2 SASEGT.